In its sample, the clone carrying this TCR beta chain was seen a few times. What it recognizes is unknown. The repertoire was sequenced with immunoSEQ multiplex PCR; TCRdb's copy has only in-frame clones and lacks some. The sample consists of about 1,500,000 clones, around 97% of them appearing once. Per germline, CDR1 LNHDA and CDR2 SQIVND (reference sequence). This CDR3 spans 12 amino acids. V was shortened by 6 bases and J by 5 bases, with 10 bases between the two germline ends. The data derive from a study of shared clonotypes between healthy human individuals. The wider study: The study used three CD4 naive, three CD4 memory, two CD8 naive and one CD8 memory plate per donor.

General observations from the study: A few donors shared approximately 5% of their naive CD4 clonotypes.

Material for sequencing was naive CD4+ T cells sorted from blood. Noted subset: CD45RA+ positively selected. The rearrangement links TRBV19 to TRBJ1-1; D perhaps matches TRBD1 (5 bases). The receptor was isolated from a man aged 25 to 45 in good health. The CDR3 loop is CASRAGWTEAFF. The CDR3 DNA follows: TGTGCCAGTAGAGCAGGGTGGACTGAAGCTTTCTTT.